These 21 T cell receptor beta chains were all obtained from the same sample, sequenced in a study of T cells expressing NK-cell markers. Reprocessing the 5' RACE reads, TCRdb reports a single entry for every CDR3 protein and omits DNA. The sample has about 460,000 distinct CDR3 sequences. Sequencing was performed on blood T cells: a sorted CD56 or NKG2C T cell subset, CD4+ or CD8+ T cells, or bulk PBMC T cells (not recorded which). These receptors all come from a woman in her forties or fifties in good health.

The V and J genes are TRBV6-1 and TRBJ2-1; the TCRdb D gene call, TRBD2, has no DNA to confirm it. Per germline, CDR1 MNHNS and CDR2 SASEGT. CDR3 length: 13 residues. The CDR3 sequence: CASGLAGDNEQFF.

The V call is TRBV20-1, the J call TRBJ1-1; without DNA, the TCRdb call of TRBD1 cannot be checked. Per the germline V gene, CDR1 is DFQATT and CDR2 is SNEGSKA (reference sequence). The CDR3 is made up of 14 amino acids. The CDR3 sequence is CSARDPQGLTEAFF.

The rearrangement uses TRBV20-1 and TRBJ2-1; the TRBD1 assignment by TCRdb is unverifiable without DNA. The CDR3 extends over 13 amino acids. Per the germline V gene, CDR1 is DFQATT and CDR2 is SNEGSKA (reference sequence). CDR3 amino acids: CSASGGGTNEQFF.

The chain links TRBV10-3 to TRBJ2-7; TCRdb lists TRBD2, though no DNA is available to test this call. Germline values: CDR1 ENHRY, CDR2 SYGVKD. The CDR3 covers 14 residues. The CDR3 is CAISELEGRDEQYF.

The CDR3 spells CASSVARRRNTGELFF. The genes are TRBV9 and TRBJ2-2; absent DNA, TCRdb's TRBD2 call cannot be checked. The CDR3 spans 16 residues. Germline assignment: CDR1 SGDLS and CDR2 YYNGEE.

This CDR3 reads CSALAEPETQYF. The V and J genes are TRBV20-1 and TRBJ2-5; TCRdb designates TRBD2, a call that cannot be tested without DNA. Looked up from germline, CDR1 is DFQATT and CDR2 is SNEGSKA (reference sequence). The CDR3 contains 12 residues.

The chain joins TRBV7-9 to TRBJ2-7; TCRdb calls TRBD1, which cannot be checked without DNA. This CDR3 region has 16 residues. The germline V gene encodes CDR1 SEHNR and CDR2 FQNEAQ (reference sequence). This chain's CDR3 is CASSPPGGGLRNEQYF.

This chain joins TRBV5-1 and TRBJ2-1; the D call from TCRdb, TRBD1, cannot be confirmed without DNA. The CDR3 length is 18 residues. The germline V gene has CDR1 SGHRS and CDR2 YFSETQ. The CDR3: CASSSRPKTGRLHNEQFF.

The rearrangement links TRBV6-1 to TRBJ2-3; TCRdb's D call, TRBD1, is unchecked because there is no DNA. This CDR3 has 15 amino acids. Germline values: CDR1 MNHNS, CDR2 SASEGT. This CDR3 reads CASSEVSGVVDTQYF.

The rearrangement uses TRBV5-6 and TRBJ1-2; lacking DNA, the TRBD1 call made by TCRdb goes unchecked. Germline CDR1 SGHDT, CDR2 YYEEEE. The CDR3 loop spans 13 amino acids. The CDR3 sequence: CASTLRGNYGYTF.

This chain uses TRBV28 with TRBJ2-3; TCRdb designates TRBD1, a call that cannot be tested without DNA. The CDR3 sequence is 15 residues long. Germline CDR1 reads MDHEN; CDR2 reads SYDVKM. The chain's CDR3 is CASSFPRGGKDTQYF.

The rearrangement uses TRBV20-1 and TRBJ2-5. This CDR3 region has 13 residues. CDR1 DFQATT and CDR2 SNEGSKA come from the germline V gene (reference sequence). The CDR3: CSAKTPNQETQYF.

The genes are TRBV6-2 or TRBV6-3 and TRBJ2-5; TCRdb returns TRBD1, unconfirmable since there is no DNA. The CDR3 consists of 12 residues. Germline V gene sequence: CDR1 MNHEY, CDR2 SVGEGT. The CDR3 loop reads CASSHRVETQYF.

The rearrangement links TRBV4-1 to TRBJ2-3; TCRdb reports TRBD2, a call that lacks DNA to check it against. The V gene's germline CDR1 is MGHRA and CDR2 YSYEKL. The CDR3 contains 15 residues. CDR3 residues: CASSDGEFSTDTQYF.

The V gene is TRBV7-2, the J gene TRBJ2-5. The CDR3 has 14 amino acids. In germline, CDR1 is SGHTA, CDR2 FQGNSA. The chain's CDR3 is CASSPQGWRETQYF.

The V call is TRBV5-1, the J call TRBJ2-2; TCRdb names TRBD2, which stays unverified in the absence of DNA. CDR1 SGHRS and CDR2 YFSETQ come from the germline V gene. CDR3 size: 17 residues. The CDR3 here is CASSRGLAGLDTGELFF.

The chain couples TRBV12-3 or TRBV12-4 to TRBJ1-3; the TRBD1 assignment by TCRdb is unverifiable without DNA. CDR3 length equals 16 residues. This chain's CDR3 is CASSLRAPSSGNTIYF.

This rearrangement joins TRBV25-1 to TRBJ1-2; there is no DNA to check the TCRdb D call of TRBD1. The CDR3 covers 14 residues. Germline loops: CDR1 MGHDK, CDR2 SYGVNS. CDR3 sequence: CASSGIGGYYGYTF.

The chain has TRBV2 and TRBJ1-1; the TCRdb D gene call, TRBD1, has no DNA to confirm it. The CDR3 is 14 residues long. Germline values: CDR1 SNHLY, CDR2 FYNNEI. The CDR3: CASGLGGRSTEAFF.

This CDR3 reads CSVEVSGLAGEQFF. V usage is TRBV29-1 and J usage is TRBJ2-1; no DNA is available, so the TRBD2 call from TCRdb remains unchecked. From germline, CDR1 is SQVTM and CDR2 ANQGSEA. The CDR3 consists of 14 residues.

The CDR3 protein is CASSPQRTRDFELFF. The chain uses TRBV7-9 and TRBJ1-4. CDR3 length: 15 residues. From germline, CDR1 is SEHNR and CDR2 FQNEAQ (reference sequence).